This T cell receptor (beta chain) came from a study of identical twins. Study-wide points: Alpha sequences out of frame and shared by twins had excess low generation probability. Within beta out-of-frame sequences, the excess sharing observed between twins was weaker.

Germline lookup yields CDR1 DFQATT and CDR2 SNEGSKA (reference sequence). This CDR3 region has 14 residues. Trimming at V came to 3 bases and at J to 2 bases, leaving 5 bases not matched to a gene. Details on this clonotype: Antigen: not known.

TCRdb re-called the 5' RACE reads through MiXCR, storing one row per CDR3 protein. There are 1,800,000 or so distinct CDR3 sequences in the sample; roughly 35% occur only once, and about 0.27% lies in the top ten. V usage is TRBV20-1 and J usage is TRBJ1-2; 8 positions match TRBD1. The source material was cord blood. The TCR comes from a newborn girl in good health. The CDR3 reads CSAREGQGNYGYTF. The CDR3 region has the DNA TGCAGTGCTAGGGAAGGACAGGGAAACTATGGCTACACCTTC.